Each of the 4 T cell receptor beta chains below was sequenced from the same sample in a study of T-cell reconstitution after alpha-beta-depleted transplantation in children. It was with unique molecular identifiers that the TCRbeta library was prepared. MiXCR, run by TCRdb on the PCR reads, gives a single entry per CDR3 protein. The table has around 25,000 distinct CDR3 sequences, about 18% seen once; the top ten hold over 30%. The sample here was PBMCs, mostly from graft donor cells, taken 60 days after TCRalphabeta/CD19-depleted stem cell transplant. The receptors derive from a male patient aged 2-15 years who had a stem cell transplant for acute lymphoblastic leukemia, so the T cells may come from the graft donor.

In its sample, this clonotype ranks as large (0.1 to 1%). CDR3 residues: CASSLAAGEINEQFF. In nucleotides, the CDR3 is TGTGCCAGCAGCTTAGCGGCGGGGGAGATCAATGAGCAGTTCTTC. This sequence joins TRBV7-9 and TRBJ2-1, with 7 bases that match TRBD2. The CDR3 has 15 amino acids. V dropped 0 bases and J dropped 6; count of bases not matched to a gene: 5. Per the germline V gene, CDR1 is SEHNR and CDR2 is FQNEAQ (reference sequence).

This clonotype appeared many times. V usage is TRBV5-1 and J usage is TRBJ1-6, with a weak D call TRBD1 (5 bases). The V gene's germline CDR1 is SGHRS and CDR2 YFSETQ. CDR3 size: 13 residues. Trimming left V 4 bases short and J 7 bases short, with 9 bases between. The CDR3 coding sequence is TGCGCCAGCAGCCCCCGGGACAATTCACCCCTCCACTTT. Protein product: CASSPRDNSPLHF. The whole variable domain, remainder taken from reference TRBV5-1 and TRBJ1-6, is KAGVTQTPRYLIKTRGQQVTLSCSPISGHRSVSWYQQTPGQGLQFLFEYFSETQRNKGNFPGRFSGRQFSNSRSEMNVSTLELGDSALYLCASSPRDNSPLHFGNGTRLTVT.

This clonotype was observed a handful of times. The rearrangement joins TRBV6-2 or TRBV6-3 to TRBJ2-5; either TRBD1 or TRBD2 may fit D (5 bases each). The V gene lost 3 bases and the J gene lost 5 bases, with 13 bases spanning the gap. Germline lookup yields CDR1 MNHEY and CDR2 SVGEGT. The CDR3 runs 14 residues. The CDR3 sequence: CASSYNYEGETQYF. The CDR3 DNA sequence: TGTGCCAGCAGTTATAACTACGAGGGGGAGACCCAGTACTTC.

CDR3 protein: CASGSGRPNTEAFF. The CDR3 region has the DNA TGTGCCAGCGGCTCCGGAAGACCGAACACTGAAGCTTTCTTT. The rearrangement links TRBV28 to TRBJ1-1, with unresolved D. CDR1 is MDHEN, CDR2 SYDVKM, per germline. CDR3 length equals 14 residues. V was cut by 8 bases and J by 1 base, with 14 bases left in between.